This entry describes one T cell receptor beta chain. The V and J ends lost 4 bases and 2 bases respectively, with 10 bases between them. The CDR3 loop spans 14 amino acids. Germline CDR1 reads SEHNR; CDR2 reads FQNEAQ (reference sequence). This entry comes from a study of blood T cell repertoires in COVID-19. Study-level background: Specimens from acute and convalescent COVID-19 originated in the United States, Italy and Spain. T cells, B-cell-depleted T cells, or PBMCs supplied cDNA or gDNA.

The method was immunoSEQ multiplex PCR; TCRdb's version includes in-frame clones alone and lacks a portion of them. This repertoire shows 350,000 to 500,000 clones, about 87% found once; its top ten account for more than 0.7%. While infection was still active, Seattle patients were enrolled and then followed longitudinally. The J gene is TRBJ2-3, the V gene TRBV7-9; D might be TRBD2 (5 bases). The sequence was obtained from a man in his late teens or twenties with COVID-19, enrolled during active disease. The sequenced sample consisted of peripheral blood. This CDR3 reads CASSSSGHTDTQYF. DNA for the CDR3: TGTGCCAGCAGCTCGAGCGGCCACACAGATACGCAGTATTTT.